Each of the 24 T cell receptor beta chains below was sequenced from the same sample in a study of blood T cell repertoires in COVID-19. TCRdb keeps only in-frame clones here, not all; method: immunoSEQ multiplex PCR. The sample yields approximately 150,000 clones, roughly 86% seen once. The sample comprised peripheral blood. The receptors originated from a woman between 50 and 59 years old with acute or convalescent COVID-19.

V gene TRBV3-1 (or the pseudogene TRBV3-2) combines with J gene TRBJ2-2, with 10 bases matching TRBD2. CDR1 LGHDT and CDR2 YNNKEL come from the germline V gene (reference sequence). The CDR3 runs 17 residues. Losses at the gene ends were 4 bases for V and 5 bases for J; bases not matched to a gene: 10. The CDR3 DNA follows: TGTGCCAGCAGCCCCGGGATTAGCGGGGGGCGGACCGGGGAGCTGTTTTTT. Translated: CASSPGISGGRTGELFF.

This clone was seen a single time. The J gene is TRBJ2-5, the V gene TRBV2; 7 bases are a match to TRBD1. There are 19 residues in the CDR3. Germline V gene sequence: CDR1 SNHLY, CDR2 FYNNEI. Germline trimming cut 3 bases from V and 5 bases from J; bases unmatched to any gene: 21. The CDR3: CASSDWEHRQGVQEETQYF. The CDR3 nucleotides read TGTGCCAGCAGTGACTGGGAACACCGACAGGGTGTTCAGGAGGAGACCCAGTACTTC.

The CDR3 spells CASSLGGSGRNTGELFF. CDR3 nucleotide sequence: TGTGCCAGCAGCTTAGGCGGTAGCGGGAGGAACACCGGGGAGCTGTTTTTT. The V and J genes are TRBV7-9 and TRBJ2-2; 9 positions match TRBD2. In germline, CDR1 is SEHNR, CDR2 FQNEAQ (reference sequence). This CDR3 comprises 17 residues. J lost 1 base, V lost 1 base, and 4 bases had no gene match. Supplemented by reference TRBV7-9 and TRBJ2-2, the full variable domain reads DTGVSQNPRHKITKRGQNVTFRCDPISEHNRLYWYRQTLGQGPEFLTYFQNEAQLEKSRLLSDRFSAERPKGSFSTLEIQRTEQGDSAMYLCASSLGGSGRNTGELFFGEGSRLTVL.

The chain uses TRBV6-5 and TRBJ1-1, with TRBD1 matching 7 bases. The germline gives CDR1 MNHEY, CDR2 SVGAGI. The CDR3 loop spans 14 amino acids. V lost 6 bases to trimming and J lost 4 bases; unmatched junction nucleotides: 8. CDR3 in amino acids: CASSYRGIGTEAFF. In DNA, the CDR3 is TGTGCCAGCAGCTACAGGGGAATTGGCACTGAAGCTTTCTTT.

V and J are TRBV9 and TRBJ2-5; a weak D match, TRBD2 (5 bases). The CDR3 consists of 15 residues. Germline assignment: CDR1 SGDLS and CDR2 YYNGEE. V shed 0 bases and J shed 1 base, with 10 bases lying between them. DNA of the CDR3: TGTGCCAGCAGCGTAGCCCCGGACTTCCAAGAGACCCAGTACTTC. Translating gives CASSVAPDFQETQYF.

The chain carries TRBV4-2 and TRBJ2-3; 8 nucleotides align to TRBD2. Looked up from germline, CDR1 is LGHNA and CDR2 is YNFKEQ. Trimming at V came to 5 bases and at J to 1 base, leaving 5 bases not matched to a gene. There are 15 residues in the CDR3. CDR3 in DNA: TGTGCCAGCAGCTATGAGCGGGGGCGCACAGATACGCAGTATTTT. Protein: CASSYERGRTDTQYF.

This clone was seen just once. The CDR3 DNA follows: TGCGCCAGCAGCCCCCGGGACAGGGGTGAAAAACTGTTTTTT. Protein sequence: CASSPRDRGEKLFF. The V and J genes are TRBV5-1 and TRBJ1-4, with TRBD1 matching over 10 bases. From germline, CDR1 is SGHRS and CDR2 YFSETQ. The trim removed 4 bases at V and 7 bases at J, leaving 4 bases unmatched. The CDR3 has 14 amino acids. The full variable domain, rest sourced from reference TRBV5-1 and TRBJ1-4, is KAGVTQTPRYLIKTRGQQVTLSCSPISGHRSVSWYQQTPGQGLQFLFEYFSETQRNKGNFPGRFSGRQFSNSRSEMNVSTLELGDSALYLCASSPRDRGEKLFFGSGTQLSVL.

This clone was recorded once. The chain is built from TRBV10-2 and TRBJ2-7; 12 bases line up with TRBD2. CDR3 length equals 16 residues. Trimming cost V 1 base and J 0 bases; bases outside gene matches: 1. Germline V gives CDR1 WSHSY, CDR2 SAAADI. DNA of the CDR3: TGCGCCAGCAGTGAGTGGACTAGCGGGGTCTCCTACGAGCAGTACTTC. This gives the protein CASSEWTSGVSYEQYF.

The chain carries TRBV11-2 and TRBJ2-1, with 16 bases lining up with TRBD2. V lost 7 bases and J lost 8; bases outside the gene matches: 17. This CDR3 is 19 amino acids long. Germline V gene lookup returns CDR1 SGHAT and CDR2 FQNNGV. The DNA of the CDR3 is TGTGCCAGCATCCCAGGGACTAGCGGGAGGGCCAGGTTATTGCATGAGCAGTTCTTC. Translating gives CASIPGTSGRARLLHEQFF.

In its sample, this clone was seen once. The CDR3 sequence is CASSQDQGTSGRVWEQFF. The CDR3 DNA reads TGTGCCAGCAGCCAAGATCAGGGGACTAGCGGGAGGGTATGGGAGCAGTTCTTC. This chain uses TRBV4-2 with TRBJ2-1; 16 bases match TRBD2. This CDR3 region has 18 residues. Germline assignment: CDR1 LGHNA and CDR2 YNFKEQ. The trim removed 0 bases at V and 10 bases at J, leaving 9 bases unmatched.

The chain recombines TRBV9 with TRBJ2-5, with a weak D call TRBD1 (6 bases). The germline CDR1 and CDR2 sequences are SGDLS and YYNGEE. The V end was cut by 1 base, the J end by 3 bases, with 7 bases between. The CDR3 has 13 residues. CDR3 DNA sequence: TGTGCCAGCAGCGTAAACAGGGAAGAGACCCAGTACTTC. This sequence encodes CASSVNREETQYF.

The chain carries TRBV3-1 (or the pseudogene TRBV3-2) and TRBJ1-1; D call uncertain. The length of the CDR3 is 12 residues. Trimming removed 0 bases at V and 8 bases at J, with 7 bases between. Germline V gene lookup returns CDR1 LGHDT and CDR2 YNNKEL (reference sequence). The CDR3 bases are TGTGCCAGCAGCCAAGAGGGCTCGGAAGCTTTCTTT. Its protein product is CASSQEGSEAFF.

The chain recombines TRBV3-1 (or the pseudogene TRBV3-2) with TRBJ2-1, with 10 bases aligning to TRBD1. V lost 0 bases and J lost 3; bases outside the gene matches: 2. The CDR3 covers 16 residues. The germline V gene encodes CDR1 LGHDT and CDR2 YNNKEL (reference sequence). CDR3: CASSQERTGGYNEQFF. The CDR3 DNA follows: TGTGCCAGCAGCCAAGAAAGGACAGGGGGCTACAATGAGCAGTTCTTC.

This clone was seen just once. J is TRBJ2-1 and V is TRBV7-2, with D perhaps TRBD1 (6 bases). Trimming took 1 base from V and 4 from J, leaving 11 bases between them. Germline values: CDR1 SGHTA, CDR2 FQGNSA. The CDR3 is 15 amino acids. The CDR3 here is CASSLGTGTYNEQFF. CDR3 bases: TGTGCCAGCAGCTTAGGGACGGGGACATACAATGAGCAGTTCTTC.

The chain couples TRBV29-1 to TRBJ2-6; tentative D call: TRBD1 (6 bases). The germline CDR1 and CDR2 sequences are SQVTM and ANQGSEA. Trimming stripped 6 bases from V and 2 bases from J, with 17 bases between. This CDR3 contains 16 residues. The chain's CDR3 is CSVRLPGETGANVLTF. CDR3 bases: TGCAGCGTGCGCCTCCCAGGGGAGACTGGGGCCAACGTCCTGACTTTC.

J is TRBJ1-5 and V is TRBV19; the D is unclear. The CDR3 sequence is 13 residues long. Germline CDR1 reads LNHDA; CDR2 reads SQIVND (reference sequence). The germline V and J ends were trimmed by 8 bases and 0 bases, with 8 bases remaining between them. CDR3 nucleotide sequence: TGTGCCAGTGGCAGGTATAGCAATCAGCCCCAGCATTTT. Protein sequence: CASGRYSNQPQHF.

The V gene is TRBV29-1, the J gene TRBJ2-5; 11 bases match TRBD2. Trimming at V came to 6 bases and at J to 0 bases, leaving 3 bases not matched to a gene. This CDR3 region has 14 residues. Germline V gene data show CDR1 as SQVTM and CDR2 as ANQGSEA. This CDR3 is CSVGTSGNQETQYF. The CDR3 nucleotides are TGCAGCGTGGGGACTAGCGGAAACCAAGAGACCCAGTACTTC.

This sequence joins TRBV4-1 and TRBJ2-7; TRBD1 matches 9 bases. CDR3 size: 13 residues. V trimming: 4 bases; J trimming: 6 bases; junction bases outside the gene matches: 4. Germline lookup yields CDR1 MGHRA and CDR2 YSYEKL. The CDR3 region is CASSPGTGREQYF. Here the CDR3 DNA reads TGCGCCAGCAGCCCGGGGACAGGGCGCGAGCAGTACTTC.

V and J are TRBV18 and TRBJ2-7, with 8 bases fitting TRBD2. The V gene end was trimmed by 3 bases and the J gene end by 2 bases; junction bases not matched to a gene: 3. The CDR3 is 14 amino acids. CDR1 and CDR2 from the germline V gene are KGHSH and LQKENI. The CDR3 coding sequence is TGTGCCAGCTCACCGGCACTAGCGGCCTACGAGCAGTACTTC. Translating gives CASSPALAAYEQYF.

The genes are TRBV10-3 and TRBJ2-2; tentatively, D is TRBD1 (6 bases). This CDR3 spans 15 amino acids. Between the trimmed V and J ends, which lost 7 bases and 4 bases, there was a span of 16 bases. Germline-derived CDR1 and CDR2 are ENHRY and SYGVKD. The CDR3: CAIIDRDTSTGELFF. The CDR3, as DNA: TGTGCCATCATTGACCGGGACACATCCACCGGGGAGCTGTTTTTT.

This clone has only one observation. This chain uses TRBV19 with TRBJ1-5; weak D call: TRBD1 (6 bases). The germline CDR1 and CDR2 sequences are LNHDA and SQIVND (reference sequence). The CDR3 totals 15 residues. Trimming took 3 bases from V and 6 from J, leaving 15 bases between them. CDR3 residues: CASSIRGARSQPQHF. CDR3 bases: TGTGCCAGTAGTATTCGGGGGGCGCGAAGTCAGCCCCAGCATTTT.

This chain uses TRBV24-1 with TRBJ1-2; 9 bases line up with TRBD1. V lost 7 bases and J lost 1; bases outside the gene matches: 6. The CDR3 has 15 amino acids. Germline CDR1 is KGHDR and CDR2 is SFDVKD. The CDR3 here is CATSGGQGYNYGYTF. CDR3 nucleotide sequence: TGTGCCACCAGCGGGGGACAGGGATATAACTATGGCTACACCTTC.

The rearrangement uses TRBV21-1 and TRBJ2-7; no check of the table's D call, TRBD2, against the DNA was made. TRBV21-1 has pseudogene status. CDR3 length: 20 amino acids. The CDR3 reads CASSTSSHPFPSGTVYEQYF. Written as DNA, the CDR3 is TGTGCCAGCAGCACCTCATCGCATCCATTCCCTAGCGGGACGGTCTACGAGCAGTACTTC.

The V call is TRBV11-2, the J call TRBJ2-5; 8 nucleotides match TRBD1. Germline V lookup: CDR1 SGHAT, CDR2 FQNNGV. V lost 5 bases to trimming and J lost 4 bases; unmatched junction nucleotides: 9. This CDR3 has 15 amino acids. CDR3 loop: CASSHGAGGPETQYF. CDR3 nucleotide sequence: TGTGCCAGCAGCCACGGGGCAGGGGGCCCAGAGACCCAGTACTTC. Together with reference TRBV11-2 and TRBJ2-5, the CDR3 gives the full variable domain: EAGVAQSPRYKIIEKRQSVAFWCNPISGHATLYWYQQILGQGPKLLIQFQNNGVVDDSQLPKDRFSAERLKGVDSTLKIQPAKLEDSAVYLCASSHGAGGPETQYFGPGTRLLVL.